These 24 T cell receptor beta chains share one sample of origin, sequenced in a study of blood T cell repertoires in COVID-19. TCRdb's copy holds only in-frame clones and misses some; the assay was immunoSEQ multiplex PCR. The sample consists of 150,000 or so clones, approximately 83% of them appearing once. Material for sequencing was peripheral blood. All receptors come from a woman aged 55 to 70 with acute or convalescent COVID-19.

The rearrangement joins TRBV7-9 to TRBJ1-1; D gene unclear. This CDR3 is 12 amino acids long. The ends were cut back, 4 bases at V and 10 bases at J, with 13 bases in the middle. Germline assignment: CDR1 SEHNR and CDR2 FQNEAQ (reference sequence). The CDR3 sequence: CASSSSDSRAFF. DNA of the CDR3: TGTGCCAGCAGCTCTTCCGATTCGAGAGCTTTCTTT.

This chain connects TRBV7-9 to TRBJ2-2; 7 nucleotides match TRBD1. This CDR3 has 16 residues. Germline V gene data show CDR1 as SEHNR and CDR2 as FQNEAQ (reference sequence). Trimming removed 6 bases from V and 3 bases from J; junction bases left unmatched: 10. Written as DNA, the CDR3 is TGTGCCAGCAGAGACCCGGGACAGACCTACACCGGGGAGCTGTTTTTT. It translates to CASRDPGQTYTGELFF.

This chain links TRBV5-4 with TRBJ1-2, with D maybe TRBD1 (5 bases). This CDR3 has 15 residues. Germline V gene lookup returns CDR1 SGHNT and CDR2 YYREEE (reference sequence). V lost 7 bases and J lost 0, with 16 bases in between. The CDR3, as DNA: TGTGCCAGCGGCGAGGGCGGGACGGCTAACTATGGCTACACCTTC. It specifies CASGEGGTANYGYTF.

The chain links TRBV7-8 to TRBJ1-3, with 10 nucleotides matching TRBD1. The V and J ends lost 6 bases and 2 bases, in that order; junction bases with no gene match: 1. CDR3 length equals 14 residues. CDR1 and CDR2 from the germline V gene are SGHVS and FQNEAQ. CDR3 DNA sequence: TGTGCCAGCAGAGGACAGGGGGCTGGAAACACCATATATTTT. This codes for CASRGQGAGNTIYF.

Here the CDR3 reads CASNQGGTGELFF. The CDR3 region has the DNA TGTGCCAGCAACCAGGGGGGCACCGGGGAGCTGTTTTTT. J is TRBJ2-2 and V is TRBV9; D might be TRBD1 (7 bases). Trimming took 6 bases from V and 4 from J, leaving 10 bases between them. Germline-derived CDR1 and CDR2 are SGDLS and YYNGEE. This CDR3 has 13 amino acids. Using reference TRBV9 and TRBJ2-2 for the parts outside the CDR3, the full variable domain is DSGVTQTPKHLITATGQRVTLRCSPRSGDLSVYWYQQSLDQGLQFLIQYYNGEERAKGNILERFSAQQFPDLHSELNLSSLELGDSALYFCASNQGGTGELFFGEGSRLTVL.

This CDR3 reads CASRRDRSTNEKLFF. DNA of the CDR3: TGTGCCAGCAGGAGAGACAGATCAACTAATGAAAAACTGTTTTTT. The gene calls are TRBV5-5 and TRBJ1-4, with D perhaps TRBD1 (5 bases). The ends were cut back, 5 bases at V and 0 bases at J, with 11 bases in the middle. CDR1 is SGHKS and CDR2 is YYEKEE in the germline V gene (reference sequence). The CDR3 consists of 15 residues.

In the case of this clone: Additional DNA sequences in this sample encode the identical CDR3. This chain joins TRBV18 and TRBJ1-2; D call uncertain. CDR3 length: 14 amino acids. The germline CDR1 and CDR2 sequences are KGHSH and LQKENI. V lost 2 bases, J lost 4 bases, and 11 bases lay in between. CDR3 amino acids: CASSPTGDLYGYTF. The CDR3 nucleotides are TGTGCCAGCTCACCAACCGGGGATCTCTATGGCTACACCTTC.

V usage is TRBV5-1 and J usage is TRBJ1-1; 9 bases are a match to TRBD1. Germline lookup yields CDR1 SGHRS and CDR2 YFSETQ. The CDR3 length is 14 residues. Unmatched junction bases numbered 3, after V lost 3 bases and J lost 3 bases. In nucleotides, the CDR3 is TGCGCCAGCAGCTCAGACAGGGGGGACACTGAAGCTTTCTTT. It encodes CASSSDRGDTEAFF. The full variable domain, in which reference TRBV5-1 and TRBJ1-1 provide the parts outside the CDR3, is KAGVTQTPRYLIKTRGQQVTLSCSPISGHRSVSWYQQTPGQGLQFLFEYFSETQRNKGNFPGRFSGRQFSNSRSEMNVSTLELGDSALYLCASSSDRGDTEAFFGQGTRLTVV.

In this sample, this clone turned up a few times. The J gene is TRBJ1-4, the V gene TRBV5-1, with D perhaps matching TRBD1 (5 bases). This CDR3 has 15 amino acids. Looked up from germline, CDR1 is SGHRS and CDR2 is YFSETQ. The V end was cut by 0 bases, the J end by 5 bases, with 11 bases between. The CDR3 DNA is TGCGCCAGCAGCTTGGCCGTTGGACAAAATGAAAAACTGTTTTTT. Amino acid sequence: CASSLAVGQNEKLFF.

For the CDR3, the DNA is TGTGCCAGCAGCCCCAGGGCAAAACTGTTTTTT. As protein: CASSPRAKLFF. The V call is TRBV5-8, the J call TRBJ1-4, with D possibly matching TRBD1 (5 bases). Germline V lookup: CDR1 SGHTS, CDR2 YDEGEE. Trimming pared 4 bases from V and 10 bases from J, leaving 8 bases between. The CDR3 consists of 11 residues.

The chain carries TRBV28 and TRBJ1-1; D remains unclear. This CDR3 has 15 amino acids. V was shortened by 3 bases and J by 1 base, with 12 bases between the two germline ends. Germline V lookup: CDR1 MDHEN, CDR2 SYDVKM. CDR3 in DNA: TGTGCCAGCAGTTTTGGGCAGGCAAGGAACACTGAAGCTTTCTTT. Residues: CASSFGQARNTEAFF.

V is TRBV7-3 and J is TRBJ2-5; no reliable D call. Germline V gene sequence: CDR1 SGHTA, CDR2 FQGTGA. Trimming removed 3 bases from V and 1 base from J, with 6 bases in between. The CDR3 is 13 amino acids. The CDR3 reads CASSFYSQETQYF. The CDR3 DNA reads TGTGCCAGCAGCTTTTACAGCCAAGAGACCCAGTACTTC. Complete variable domain (other parts from reference TRBV7-3 and TRBJ2-5): GAGVSQTPSNKVTEKGKYVELRCDPISGHTALYWYRQSLGQGPEFLIYFQGTGAADDSGLPNDRFFAVRPEGSVSTLKIQRTERGDSAVYLCASSFYSQETQYFGPGTRLLVL.

The J gene is TRBJ2-3, the V gene TRBV11-2, with a possible D match to TRBD2 (5 bases). The V gene's germline CDR1 is SGHAT and CDR2 FQNNGV. V shed 2 bases and J shed 6 bases, with 12 bases lying between them. CDR3 size: 14 residues. Here the CDR3 DNA reads TGTGCCAGCAGCTTACTATACACGGGGGATACGCAGTATTTT. It encodes CASSLLYTGDTQYF.

This chain links TRBV10-3 with TRBJ1-2; D remains unclear. The V end was cut by 0 bases, the J end by 4 bases, with 9 bases between. The CDR3 extends over 14 amino acids. Looked up from germline, CDR1 is ENHRY and CDR2 is SYGVKD. DNA for the CDR3: TGTGCCATCAGTGAGTCGGCAGATCCCTATGGCTACACCTTC. Translating it yields CAISESADPYGYTF.

CDR3 bases: TGTGCCAGCAGCTTAATTCCCTTCCGCGGGGATTACTATGGCTACACCTTC. Translating gives CASSLIPFRGDYYGYTF. The chain couples TRBV7-8 to TRBJ1-2, with unresolved D. Germline V gives CDR1 SGHVS, CDR2 FQNEAQ. The CDR3 loop spans 17 amino acids. V was shortened by 2 bases and J by 3 bases, with 19 bases between the two germline ends.

V and J are TRBV7-3 and TRBJ2-3, with 13 bases identical to TRBD2. Germline CDR1 is SGHTA and CDR2 is FQGTGA. The CDR3 covers 17 residues. The junction had 6 bases not matched to a gene; V was cut back by 5 bases and J by 1 base. CDR3: CASSPRTSGRRTDTQYF. CDR3 sequence (DNA): TGTGCCAGCAGCCCTAGGACTAGCGGGAGACGCACAGATACGCAGTATTTT.

The table lists this clone with a few counts. J is TRBJ1-2 and V is TRBV5-5; D ambiguous. The CDR3 runs to 15 residues. In germline, CDR1 is SGHKS, CDR2 YYEKEE (reference sequence). Trimming removed 4 bases at V and 2 bases at J, with 15 bases between. CDR3 amino acids: CASSTAAGPNYGYTF. The DNA of the CDR3 is TGTGCCAGCAGCACCGCCGCGGGCCCAAACTATGGCTACACCTTC.

This rearrangement joins TRBV7-2 to TRBJ2-7, with D perhaps TRBD1 (5 bases). V lost 3 bases, J lost 6 bases, and 12 bases lay in between. Germline V gene sequence: CDR1 SGHTA, CDR2 FQGNSA. The CDR3 is 13 residues long. The CDR3 DNA follows: TGTGCCAGCAGCTTGGGGCAGGCCCTCGAGCAGTACTTC. Its translation is CASSLGQALEQYF.

This clone was seen once. The genes are TRBV19 and TRBJ1-5, with TRBD1 matching over 9 bases. The CDR3 covers 15 residues. J was trimmed by 6 bases and V by 0 bases; bases with no gene match: 3. The germline CDR1 and CDR2 sequences are LNHDA and SQIVND (reference sequence). Here the CDR3 DNA reads TGTGCCAGTAGTATAGAGGGGACAGGGACTCAGCCCCAGCATTTT. This sequence encodes CASSIEGTGTQPQHF.

The genes are TRBV5-4 and TRBJ2-7, with D possibly matching TRBD1 (6 bases). Trimming took off 2 bases at V and 5 bases at J, with 17 bases between the two ends. Germline CDR1 is SGHNT and CDR2 is YYREEE (reference sequence). The CDR3 extends over 15 amino acids. The CDR3 nucleotides are TGTGCCAGCAGCTTTAATCCGGGACACAGAGACGAGCAGTACTTC. Translating gives CASSFNPGHRDEQYF.

Only a few counts were recorded for this clone. V gene TRBV6-2 or TRBV6-3 combines with J gene TRBJ2-7; D is perhaps TRBD2 (5 bases). V shed 6 bases and J shed 5 bases, with 26 bases lying between them. CDR1 MNHEY and CDR2 SVGEGT come from the germline V gene. This CDR3 comprises 17 residues. As DNA, the CDR3 is TGTGCCAGCAGCCGACCACTGGGGAGCCTCCAAACCCACGAGCAGTACGTC. Amino acid sequence: CASSRPLGSLQTHEQYV.

The rearrangement links TRBV10-3 to TRBJ1-4; no firm D call. The ends were cut back, 6 bases at V and 12 bases at J, with 14 bases in the middle. The CDR3 extends over 12 amino acids. In germline, CDR1 is ENHRY, CDR2 SYGVKD. The DNA of the CDR3 is TGTGCCATCAGCCAAGTCGGGGAGGAACTGTTTTTT. This codes for CAISQVGEELFF.

The rearrangement uses TRBV4-2 and TRBJ2-1, with 13 bases lining up with TRBD2. V was pared by 1 base and J by 7 bases, with 7 bases of the junction left unmatched. Germline assignment: CDR1 LGHNA and CDR2 YNFKEQ. This CDR3 comprises 17 residues. CDR3 amino acids: CASSQALTSGGANEQFF. CDR3 nucleotide sequence: TGTGCCAGCAGCCAAGCCCTCACTAGCGGGGGGGCGAATGAGCAGTTCTTC.

This chain's CDR3 is CASSPGQLETQYF. The CDR3 DNA sequence: TGTGCCAGCAGTCCAGGGCAGCTGGAGACCCAGTACTTC. The chain uses TRBV12-3 or TRBV12-4 and TRBJ2-5; TRBD1 might be the D (5 bases). This CDR3 is built from 13 residues. The V end lost 5 bases, the J end lost 5 bases, and 12 bases lay between the germline ends.